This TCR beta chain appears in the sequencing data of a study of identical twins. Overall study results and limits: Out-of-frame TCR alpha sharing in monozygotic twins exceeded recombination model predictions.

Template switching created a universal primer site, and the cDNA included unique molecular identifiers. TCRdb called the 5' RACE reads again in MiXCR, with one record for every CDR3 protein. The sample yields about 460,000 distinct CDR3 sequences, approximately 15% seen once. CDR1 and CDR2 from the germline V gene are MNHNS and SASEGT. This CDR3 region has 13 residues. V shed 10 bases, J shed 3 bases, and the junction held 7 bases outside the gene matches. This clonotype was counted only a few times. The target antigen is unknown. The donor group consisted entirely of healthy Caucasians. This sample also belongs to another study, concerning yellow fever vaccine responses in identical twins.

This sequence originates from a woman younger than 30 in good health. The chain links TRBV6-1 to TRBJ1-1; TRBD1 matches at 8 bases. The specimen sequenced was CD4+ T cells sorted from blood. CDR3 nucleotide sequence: TGTGCCAAATATACAGGGGGTTACACTGAAGCTTTCTTT. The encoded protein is CAKYTGGYTEAFF.